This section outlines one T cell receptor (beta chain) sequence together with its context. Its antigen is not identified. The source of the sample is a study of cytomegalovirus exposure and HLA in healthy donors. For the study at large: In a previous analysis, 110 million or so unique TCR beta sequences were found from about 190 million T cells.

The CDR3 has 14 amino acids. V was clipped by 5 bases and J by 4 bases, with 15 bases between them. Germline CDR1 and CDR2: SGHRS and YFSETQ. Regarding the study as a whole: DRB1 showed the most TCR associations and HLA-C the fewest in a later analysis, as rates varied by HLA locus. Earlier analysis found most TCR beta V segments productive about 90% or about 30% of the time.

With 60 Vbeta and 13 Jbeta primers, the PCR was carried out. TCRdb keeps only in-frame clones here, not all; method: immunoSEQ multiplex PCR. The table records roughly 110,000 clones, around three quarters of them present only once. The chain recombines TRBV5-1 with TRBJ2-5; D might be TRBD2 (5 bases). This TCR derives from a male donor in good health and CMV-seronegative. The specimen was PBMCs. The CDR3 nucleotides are TGCGCCAGCAGTTACGGGGTCGGGCCAGAGACCCAGTACTTC. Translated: CASSYGVGPETQYF.